The entry below describes one TCR beta chain. This sample is drawn from a study of blood T cell repertoires in COVID-19. Profiling relied on immunoSEQ multiplex PCR, and the TCRdb table lists in-frame clones only, not all of them. Among under 250,000 clones, 85% were seen once, and the ten largest hold 5.5% to 7.5%. Specimen: peripheral blood. The clonotype originates from a woman aged 60-75 years with active or convalescent COVID-19.

As DNA, the CDR3 is TGTGCCAGCAGTTTATACGGGATCAATCAGCCCCAGCATTTT. Translated, it gives CASSLYGINQPQHF. The chain recombines TRBV27 with TRBJ1-5; D gene uncertain. Trimming shortened V by 1 base and J by 3 bases, and 7 bases separated the two germline ends. The CDR3 covers 14 residues. CDR1 is MNHEY, CDR2 SMNVEV, per germline (reference sequence).